This TCR beta chain was sequenced in a study of blood T cell repertoires in COVID-19. TCRdb keeps only in-frame clones here, not all; method: immunoSEQ multiplex PCR. The sample holds fewer than 350,000 clones, approximately 90% seen once. The germline V gene has CDR1 SGHTS and CDR2 YDEGEE. CDR3 length: 15 amino acids. V dropped 4 bases and J dropped 8 bases, with 21 bases sitting between them. Followed longitudinally, the Seattle patients had been enrolled during active infection. The J gene is TRBJ1-2, the V gene TRBV5-8; TRBD1 is a possible D gene (5 bases). The receptor's source is a woman aged 30 to 39 with COVID-19, enrolled during active disease. The sample taken for sequencing was peripheral blood. The CDR3 loop reads CASSRRQFAWGGYTF. The CDR3 region has the DNA TGTGCCAGCAGCCGGAGACAGTTCGCCTGGGGAGGCTACACCTTC.